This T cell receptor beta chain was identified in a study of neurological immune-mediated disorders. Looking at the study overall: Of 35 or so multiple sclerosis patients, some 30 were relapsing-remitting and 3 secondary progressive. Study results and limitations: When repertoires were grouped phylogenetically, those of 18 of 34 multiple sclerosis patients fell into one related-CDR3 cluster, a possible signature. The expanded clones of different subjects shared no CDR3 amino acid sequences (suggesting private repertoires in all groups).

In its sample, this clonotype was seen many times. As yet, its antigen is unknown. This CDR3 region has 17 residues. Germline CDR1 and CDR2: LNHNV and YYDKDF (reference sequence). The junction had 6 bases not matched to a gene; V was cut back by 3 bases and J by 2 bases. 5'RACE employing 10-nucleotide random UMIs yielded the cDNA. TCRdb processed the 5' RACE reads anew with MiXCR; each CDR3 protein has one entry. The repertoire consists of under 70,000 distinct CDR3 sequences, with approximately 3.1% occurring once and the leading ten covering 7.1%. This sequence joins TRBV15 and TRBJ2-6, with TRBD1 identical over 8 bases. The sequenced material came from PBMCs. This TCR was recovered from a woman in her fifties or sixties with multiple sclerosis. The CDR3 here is CATSRRQGQTGANVLTF. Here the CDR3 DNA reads TGTGCCACCAGCAGGAGACAGGGGCAGACTGGGGCCAACGTCCTGACTTTC.